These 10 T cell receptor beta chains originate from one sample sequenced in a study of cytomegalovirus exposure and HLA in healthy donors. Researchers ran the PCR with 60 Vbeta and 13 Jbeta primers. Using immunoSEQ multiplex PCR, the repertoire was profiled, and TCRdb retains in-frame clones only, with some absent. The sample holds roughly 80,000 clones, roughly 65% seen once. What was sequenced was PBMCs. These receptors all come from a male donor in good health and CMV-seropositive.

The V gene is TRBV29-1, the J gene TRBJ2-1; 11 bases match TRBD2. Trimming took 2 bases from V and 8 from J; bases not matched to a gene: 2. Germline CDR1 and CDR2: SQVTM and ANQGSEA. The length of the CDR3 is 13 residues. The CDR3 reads CSVETSGSYEQFF. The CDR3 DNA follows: TGCAGCGTTGAAACTAGCGGGAGCTATGAGCAGTTCTTC.

CDR3 in amino acids: CAISGVAGEQFF. The CDR3 DNA follows: TGTGCCATCAGTGGGGTAGCGGGGGAGCAGTTCTTC. V gene TRBV10-3 combines with J gene TRBJ2-1; 8 nucleotides agree with TRBD2. CDR1 ENHRY and CDR2 SYGVKD come from the germline V gene. V shed 4 bases and J 10 bases; nucleotides not matched to a gene: 3. The CDR3 has 12 amino acids.

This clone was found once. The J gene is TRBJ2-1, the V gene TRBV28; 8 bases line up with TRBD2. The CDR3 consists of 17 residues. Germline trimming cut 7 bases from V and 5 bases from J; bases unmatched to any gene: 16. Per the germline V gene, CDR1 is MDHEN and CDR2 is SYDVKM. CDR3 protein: CASTTAAGGHGDNEQFF. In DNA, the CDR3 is TGTGCCAGCACCACAGCGGCGGGAGGACATGGGGACAATGAGCAGTTCTTC.

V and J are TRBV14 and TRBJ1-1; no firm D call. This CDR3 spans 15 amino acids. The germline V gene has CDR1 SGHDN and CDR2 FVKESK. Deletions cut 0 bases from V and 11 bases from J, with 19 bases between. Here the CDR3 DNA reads TGTGCCAGCAGCCAAGAGGAGGGTCAGTGGCGCCGGGCTTTCTTT. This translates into CASSQEEGQWRRAFF.

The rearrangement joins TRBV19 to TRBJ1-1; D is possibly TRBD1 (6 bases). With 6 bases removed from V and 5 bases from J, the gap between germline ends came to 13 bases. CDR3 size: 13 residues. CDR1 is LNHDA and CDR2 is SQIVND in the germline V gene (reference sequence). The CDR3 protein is CASSGARGTEAFF. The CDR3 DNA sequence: TGTGCCAGTAGCGGGGCCAGGGGAACTGAAGCTTTCTTT.

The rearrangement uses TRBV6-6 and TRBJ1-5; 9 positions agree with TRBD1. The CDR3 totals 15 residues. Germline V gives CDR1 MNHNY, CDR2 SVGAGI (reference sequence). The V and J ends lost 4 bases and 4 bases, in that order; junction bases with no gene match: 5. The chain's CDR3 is CASSSTGGWNQPQHF. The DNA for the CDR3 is TGTGCCAGCAGTTCGACAGGGGGATGGAATCAGCCCCAGCATTTT.

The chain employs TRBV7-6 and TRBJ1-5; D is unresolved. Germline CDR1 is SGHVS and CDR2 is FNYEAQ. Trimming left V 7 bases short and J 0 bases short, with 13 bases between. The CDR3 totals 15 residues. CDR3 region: CASTKSLDSNQPQHF. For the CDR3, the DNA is TGTGCCAGCACGAAAAGCCTTGATAGCAATCAGCCCCAGCATTTT.

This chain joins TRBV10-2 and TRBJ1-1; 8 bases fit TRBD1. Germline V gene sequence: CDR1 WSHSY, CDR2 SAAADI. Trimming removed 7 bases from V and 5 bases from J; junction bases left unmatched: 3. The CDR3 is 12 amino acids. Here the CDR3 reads CASNQGATEAFF. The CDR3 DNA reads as TGCGCCAGCAACCAGGGGGCAACTGAAGCTTTCTTT.

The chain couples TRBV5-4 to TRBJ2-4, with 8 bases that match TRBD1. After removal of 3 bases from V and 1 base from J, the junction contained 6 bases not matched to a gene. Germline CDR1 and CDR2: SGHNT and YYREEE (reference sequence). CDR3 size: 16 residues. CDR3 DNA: TGTGCCAGCAGCTCTCAGGGGGCAACGGCCAAAAACATTCAGTACTTC. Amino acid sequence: CASSSQGATAKNIQYF.

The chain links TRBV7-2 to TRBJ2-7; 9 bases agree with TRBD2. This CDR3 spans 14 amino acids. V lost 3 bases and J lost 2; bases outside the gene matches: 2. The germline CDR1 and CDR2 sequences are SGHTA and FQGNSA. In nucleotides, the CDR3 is TGTGCCAGCAGCTTGACTAGCGGAACCTACGAGCAGTACTTC. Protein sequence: CASSLTSGTYEQYF.